This T cell receptor (beta chain) derives from a study of shared clonotypes between healthy human individuals. Study results and limitations: Sampling included only blood; tissue repertoires likely differ.

As for this clone: Its antigen is unidentified.

In the study's own analysis: ImmunoSEQ output held junction-only sequences without quality scores, so filtering differed. Using immunoSEQ multiplex PCR, the repertoire was profiled, and TCRdb retains in-frame clones only, with some absent. V and J calls and clone size are given by that table; D and trimming were obtained from the DNA. The table records under 650,000 clones, about 96% of them present only once. Germline V lookup: CDR1 LNHDA, CDR2 SQIVND (reference sequence). With 3 bases removed from V and 3 bases from J, the gap between germline ends came to 11 bases. The CDR3 is 14 amino acids. The chain is built from TRBV19 and TRBJ1-1; D not certain. The sequencing sample was made of naive CD4+ T cells sorted from blood. Documented subset: CD45RA+ positively selected. This receptor was obtained from a woman in her twenties or thirties in good health. For the CDR3, the DNA is TGTGCCAGTAGTATGGGAGTAGCGGACACTGAAGCTTTCTTT. This gives the protein CASSMGVADTEAFF. Full variable domain (outside the CDR3, taken from reference TRBV19 and TRBJ1-1): DGGITQSPKYLFRKEGQNVTLSCEQNLNHDAMYWYRQDPGQGLRLIYYSQIVNDFQKGDIAEGYSVSREKKESFPLTVTSAQKNPTAFYLCASSMGVADTEAFFGQGTRLTVV.